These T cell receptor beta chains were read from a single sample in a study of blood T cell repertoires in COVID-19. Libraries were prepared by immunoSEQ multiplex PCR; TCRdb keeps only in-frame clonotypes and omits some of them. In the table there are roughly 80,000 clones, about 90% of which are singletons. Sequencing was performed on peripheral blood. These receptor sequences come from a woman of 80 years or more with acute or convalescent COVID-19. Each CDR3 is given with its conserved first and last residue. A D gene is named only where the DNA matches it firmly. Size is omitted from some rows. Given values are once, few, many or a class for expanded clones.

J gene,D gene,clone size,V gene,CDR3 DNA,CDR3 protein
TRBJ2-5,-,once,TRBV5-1,TGCGCCAGCAGCTTGGGGCCAGGGGTCGAGACCCAGTACTTC,CASSLGPGVETQYF
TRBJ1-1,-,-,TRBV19,TGTGCCAGTAGTGGTGGGGGCGGATACACTGAAGCTTTCTTT,CASSGGGGYTEAFF
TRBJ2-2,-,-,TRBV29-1,TGCAGCGTTGAACCAGGGTTAAACACCGGGGAGCTGTTTTTT,CSVEPGLNTGELFF
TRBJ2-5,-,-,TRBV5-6,TGTGCCAGCAGCTTGGTGGCACGGGGCGCGGGGGAGACCCAGTACTTC,CASSLVARGAGETQYF
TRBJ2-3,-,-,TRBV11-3,TGTGCCAGCAGCTTAGGGACAGAGTTCACAGATACGCAGTATTTT,CASSLGTEFTDTQYF
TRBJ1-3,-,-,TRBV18,TGTGCCAGCTCACCACGCAGGGCCTCTGGAAACACCATATATTTT,CASSPRRASGNTIYF
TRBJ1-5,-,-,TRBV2,TGTGCCAGCAGTGAAGAGTCGCGTAAGCCCCAGCATTTT,CASSEESRKPQHF
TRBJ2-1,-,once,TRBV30,TGTGCCTGGTCCCTCAGTGGCGGATACAATGAGCAGTTCTTC,CAWSLSGGYNEQFF
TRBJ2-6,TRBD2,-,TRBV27,TGTGCCAGCAGGCCTAGCGGCTCTGGGGCCAACGTCCTGACTTTC,CASRPSGSGANVLTF
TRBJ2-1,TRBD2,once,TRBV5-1,TGCGCCAGCAGCCAGGAAGCGGGGCATTACAATGAGCAGTTCTTC,CASSQEAGHYNEQFF
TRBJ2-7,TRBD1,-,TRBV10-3,TGTGCCATCAGTCAATACGGGACAGGGGACGAGCAGTACTTC,CAISQYGTGDEQYF
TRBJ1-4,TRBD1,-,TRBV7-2,TGTGCCAGCAGCAAACGGACAGGCGGGGTTGAAAAACTGTTTTTT,CASSKRTGGVEKLFF
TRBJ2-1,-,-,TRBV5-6,TGTGCCAGCAGCAGGGTCGGGATAGATGAGCAGTTCTTC,CASSRVGIDEQFF
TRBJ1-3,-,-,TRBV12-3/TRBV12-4,TGTGCCAGCAGTTCAACTTTAGGAAACACCATATATTTT,CASSSTLGNTIYF
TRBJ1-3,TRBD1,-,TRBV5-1,TGCGCCAGCAGCATTGGACAGGGGGCTATTGGAAACACCATATATTTT,CASSIGQGAIGNTIYF
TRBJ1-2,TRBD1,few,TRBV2,TGTGCCAGCAGAGACAGGGCTAACTATGGCTACACCTTC,CASRDRANYGYTF
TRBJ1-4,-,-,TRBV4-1,TGCGCCAGCAGCCAAGATGGTGGGGGGTATAATGAAAAACTGTTTTTT,CASSQDGGGYNEKLFF
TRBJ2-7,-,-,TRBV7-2,TGTGCCAGCAGCCCGACAGGCTACGAGCAGTACTTC,CASSPTGYEQYF
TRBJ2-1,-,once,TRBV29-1,TGCAGCGTCCGAACACGACTCACCTACAATGAGCAGTTCTTC,CSVRTRLTYNEQFF
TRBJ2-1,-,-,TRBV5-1,TGCGCCAGCAGCTTGGTGGCGGGGGCGCAGAATGAGCAGTTCTTC,CASSLVAGAQNEQFF
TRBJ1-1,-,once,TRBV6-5,TGTGCCAGCAGTTATTCAGGGGAAGAAGCTTTCTTT,CASSYSGEEAFF
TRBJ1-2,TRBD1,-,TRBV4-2,TGTGCCAGCAGCCAAGGGCCGCAGGGGGCGGAAGGCTACACCTTC,CASSQGPQGAEGYTF
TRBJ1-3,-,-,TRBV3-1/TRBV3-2,TGTGCCAGCCGGGGGGCTAGTGGAAACACCATATATTTT,CASRGASGNTIYF
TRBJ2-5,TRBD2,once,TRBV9,TGTGCCAGCAGCACCTCCGGGACTAGCGGACAAGAGACCCAGTACTTC,CASSTSGTSGQETQYF
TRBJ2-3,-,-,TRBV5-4,TGTGCCAGCAGCTCTCCCCGCACAGATACGCAGTATTTT,CASSSPRTDTQYF
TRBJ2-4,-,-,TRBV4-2,TGTGCCAGCAGCCAAGGGAGGGGAGAAGCCAAAAACATTCAGTACTTC,CASSQGRGEAKNIQYF
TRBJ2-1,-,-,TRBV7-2,TGTGCCAGCAGCTTAGCGGGGCGGAGCTCCTACAATGAGCAGTTCTTC,CASSLAGRSSYNEQFF
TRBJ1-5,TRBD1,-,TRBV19,TGTGCCAGTAGTATTGTACAGGGGGGTCAGCCCCAGCATTTT,CASSIVQGGQPQHF
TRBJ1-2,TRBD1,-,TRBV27,TGTGCCAGCAGTCCTCTCAATGGACAGGGCAACTATGGCTACACCTTC,CASSPLNGQGNYGYTF
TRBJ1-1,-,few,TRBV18,TGTGCCAGCTCACCGGAGGGGACTGAAGCTTTCTTT,CASSPEGTEAFF
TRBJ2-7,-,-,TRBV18,TGTGCCAGCTCACCCCCAGGGGTGGACGAGCAGTACTTC,CASSPPGVDEQYF
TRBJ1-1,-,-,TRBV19,TGTGCCAGTAGTATAGGACAGTTTGAAGCTTTCTTT,CASSIGQFEAFF
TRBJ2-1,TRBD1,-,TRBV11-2,TGTGCCAGCAGCTCGGACAGGAACAATGAGCAGTTCTTC,CASSSDRNNEQFF
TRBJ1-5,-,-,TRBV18,TGTGCCAGCTCTCCGGCGGAATATAGCAATCAGCCCCAGCATTTT,CASSPAEYSNQPQHF
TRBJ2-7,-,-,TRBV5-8,TGTGCCAGCAGCCTAACCTACGAGCAGTACTTC,CASSLTYEQYF
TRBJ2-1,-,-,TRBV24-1,TGTGCCACCAGTAGGAGGGGTTACAATGAGCAGTTCTTC,CATSRRGYNEQFF
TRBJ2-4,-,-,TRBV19,TGTGCCAGTAGTATAGAAGAGGGATACATTCAGTACTTC,CASSIEEGYIQYF
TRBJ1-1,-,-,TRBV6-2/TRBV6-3,TGTGCCAGCAGTTACTCCCAGGGGATCATGAACACTGAAGCTTTCTTT,CASSYSQGIMNTEAFF
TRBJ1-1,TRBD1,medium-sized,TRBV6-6,TGTGCCAGCAGTGCTGGGACAGGGGGCACTGAAGCTTTCTTT,CASSAGTGGTEAFF
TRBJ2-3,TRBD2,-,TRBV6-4,TGTGCCAGCAGTGTAGTTAGCGGGAGGGAGGGGACAGATACGCAGTATTTT,CASSVVSGREGTDTQYF
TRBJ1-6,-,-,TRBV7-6,TGTGCCAGCAGCTTAGCGCAAACCGCAGCCTATAATTCACCCCTCCACTTT,CASSLAQTAAYNSPLHF
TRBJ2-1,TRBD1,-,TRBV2,TGTGCCAGCAGTCAACAGGGGTACAATGAGCAGTTCTTC,CASSQQGYNEQFF
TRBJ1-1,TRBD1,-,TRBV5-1,TGCGCCAGCAGCCTGGACAGGGCGGACACTGAAGCTTTCTTT,CASSLDRADTEAFF
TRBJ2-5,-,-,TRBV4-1,TGCGCCAGCAGCCAAGCAGGGCAGAGGGAGACCCAGTACTTC,CASSQAGQRETQYF
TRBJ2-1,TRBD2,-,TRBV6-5,TGTGCCAGCAACCCGACTAGCGGGGGGCAGTTCTTC,CASNPTSGGQFF
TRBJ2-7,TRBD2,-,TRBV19,TGTGCCAGTAGTATTCAGCGGGGCTCCTACGAGCAGTACTTC,CASSIQRGSYEQYF
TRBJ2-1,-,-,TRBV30,TGTGCCTGGAGTTTCGGGTTCGAGCAGTTCTTC,CAWSFGFEQFF
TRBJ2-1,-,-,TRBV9,TGTGCCAGCAGCGAGACTGGCGGTTCGCAGTTCTTC,CASSETGGSQFF
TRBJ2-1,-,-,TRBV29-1,TGCAGCGGGCAACTAGTAGACAATGAGCAGTTCTTC,CSGQLVDNEQFF
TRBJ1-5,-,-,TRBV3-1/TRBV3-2,TGTGAGACAGGCCTTTGTAGCAATCAGCCCCAGCATTTT,CETGLCSNQPQHF